The clone carrying this T cell receptor (beta chain) was seen at least ten times. Its specificity is unknown. The data were taken from a study of T cell repertoires in cytomegalovirus infection. Broader study findings: Individuals carrying CMV plus the relevant HLA were identified by cumulative frequency of public TCR beta families. Predominance within the ex vivo response was attributable to HLA-C-restricted CMV-specific TCR beta clonotypes.

This CDR3 comprises 14 residues. V lost 5 bases and J 6 bases, leaving 14 bases between the germline ends. Per the germline V gene, CDR1 is SGHTA and CDR2 is FQGNSA. TCRdb itself ran the reads through MiXCR, one entry per CDR3 protein. The profile shows 310,000 or so distinct CDR3 sequences, just under 25% of them singletons. The sequencing used cultured PBMCs, collected from culture after CMV antigen stimulation. The rearrangement uses TRBV7-2 and TRBJ2-1; a possible D gene is TRBD1 (5 bases). The receptor was isolated from a human donor in good health (CMV status not recorded). Some clones in this sample may be carry-over from other donors' samples. CDR3 protein: CASSPQAGLNEQFF. CDR3 nucleotide sequence: TGTGCCAGCAGCCCCCAAGCAGGGCTCAATGAGCAGTTCTTC. Combining the CDR3 with reference TRBV7-2 and TRBJ2-1 gives the whole variable domain GAGVSQSPSNKVTEKGKDVELRCDPISGHTALYWYRQSLGQGLEFLIYFQGNSAPDKSGLPSDRFSAERTGGSVSTLTIQRTQQEDSAVYLCASSPQAGLNEQFFGPGTRLTVL.